This T cell receptor (beta chain) was found in a study of PD-1 blockade in classical Hodgkin lymphoma. Study summary: The patients were dosed with nivolumab 3 mg/kg, infused intravenously every 2 weeks. Study results and caveats: The diversity seen at baseline in complete responders resembled that of newly diagnosed patients. Reported findings placed baseline TCR diversity lower in newly diagnosed patients (compared with healthy donors).

Indicated time point: cycle 4 day 1 (C4D1), after more than 5 weeks of nivolumab. The patients all showed relapse after autologous stem cell transplantation, while their brentuximab vedotin exposure varied. Complete response, partial response or progressive disease made up the best responses. The CDR3 is made up of 17 amino acids. V was clipped by 5 bases and J by 4 bases, with 23 bases between them. Germline V lookup: CDR1 MDHEN, CDR2 SYDVKM. Concerning this clone: What it binds is not known.

Profiled with immunoSEQ multiplex PCR; TCRdb holds only in-frame clones, not every one. The table lists some 30,000 clones, about 81% of them singletons. The rearrangement links TRBV28 to TRBJ1-2; perhaps TRBD1 as D (5 bases). The source of this sequence is a human donor with classical Hodgkin lymphoma. This material consisted of peripheral blood mononuclear cells (PBMCs), taken before the fourth cycle of nivolumab. The CDR3 DNA sequence: TGTGCCAGCAGTCCCGGGGCCCTGGATACAGGACGCTATGGCTACACCTTC. Translated, it gives CASSPGALDTGRYGYTF.